A single sample is the source of the 2 T cell receptor beta chains below, sequenced in a study of blood T cell repertoires in COVID-19. Sequencing was performed with immunoSEQ multiplex PCR; in TCRdb, only in-frame clones are kept and a portion is missing. The table includes about 130,000 clones, 80% to 90% detected once. The sequencing input was peripheral blood. The receptor source for this set is a woman aged 55-70 years with acute or convalescent COVID-19.

This chain joins TRBV27 and TRBJ1-5, with D maybe TRBD1 (6 bases). Germline V CDR1 and CDR2: MNHEY, SMNVEV (reference sequence). V lost 5 bases, J lost 0 bases, and 20 bases lay in between. The CDR3 is made up of 18 amino acids. This CDR3 is CASSPSAGRDTSNQPQHF. The CDR3, as DNA: TGTGCCAGCAGTCCCTCAGCAGGGAGGGACACTAGCAATCAGCCCCAGCATTTT.

V is TRBV27 and J is TRBJ2-1; perhaps TRBD1 as D (6 bases). The germline V gene encodes CDR1 MNHEY and CDR2 SMNVEV (reference sequence). The ends were cut back, 4 bases at V and 7 bases at J, with 17 bases in the middle. The CDR3 spans 15 residues. The CDR3 spells CASSSALQGWNEQFF. CDR3 coding DNA: TGTGCCAGCAGTTCCGCTCTACAGGGATGGAATGAGCAGTTCTTC.